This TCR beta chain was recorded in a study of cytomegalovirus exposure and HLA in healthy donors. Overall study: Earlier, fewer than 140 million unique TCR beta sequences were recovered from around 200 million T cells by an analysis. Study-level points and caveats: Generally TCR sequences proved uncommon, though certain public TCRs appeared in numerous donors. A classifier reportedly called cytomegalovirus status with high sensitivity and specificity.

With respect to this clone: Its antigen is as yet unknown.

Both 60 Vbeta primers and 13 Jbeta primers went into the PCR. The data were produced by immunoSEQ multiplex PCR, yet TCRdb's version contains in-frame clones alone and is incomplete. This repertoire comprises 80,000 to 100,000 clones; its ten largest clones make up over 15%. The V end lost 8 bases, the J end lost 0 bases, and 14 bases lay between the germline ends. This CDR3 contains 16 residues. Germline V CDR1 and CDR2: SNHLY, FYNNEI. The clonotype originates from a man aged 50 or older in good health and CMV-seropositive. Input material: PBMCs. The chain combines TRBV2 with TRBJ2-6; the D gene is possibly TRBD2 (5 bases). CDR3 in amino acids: CASENVGSSGANVLTF. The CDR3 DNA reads TGTGCCAGCGAGAACGTAGGGAGCTCTGGGGCCAACGTCCTGACTTTC.